The clone carrying this T cell receptor beta chain was seen more than once but under ten times. Antigen specificity is unknown. Each CDR3 protein is one row after TCRdb ran MiXCR on the reads. The sample consists of under 800,000 distinct CDR3 sequences, approximately 25% of them appearing once. The data were taken from a study of T cell repertoires in cytomegalovirus infection. Study overall: Public TCR beta signatures indicated both CMV infection and matching HLA type. Whole-study findings and limits: CMV-specific TCR beta clonotypes restricted by HLA-C dominated the ex vivo response. Summed frequency of shared TCR beta families picked out CMV carriers who also had the relevant HLA.

The length of the CDR3 is 19 residues. The germline V gene has CDR1 MGHDK and CDR2 SYGVNS. Germline trimming cut 6 bases from V and 2 bases from J; bases unmatched to any gene: 17. This clonotype originated in a human donor in good health (CMV status not recorded). Some clones in this sample may be carry-over from other donors' samples. The V gene is TRBV25-1, the J gene TRBJ2-3; 10 bases agree with TRBD2. The source material was CD8+ T cells from PBMCs. CDR3 residues: CASSPRGLAGVPYTDTQYF. The CDR3 DNA reads as TGTGCCAGCAGCCCCAGGGGGCTAGCGGGGGTGCCGTACACAGATACGCAGTATTTT.